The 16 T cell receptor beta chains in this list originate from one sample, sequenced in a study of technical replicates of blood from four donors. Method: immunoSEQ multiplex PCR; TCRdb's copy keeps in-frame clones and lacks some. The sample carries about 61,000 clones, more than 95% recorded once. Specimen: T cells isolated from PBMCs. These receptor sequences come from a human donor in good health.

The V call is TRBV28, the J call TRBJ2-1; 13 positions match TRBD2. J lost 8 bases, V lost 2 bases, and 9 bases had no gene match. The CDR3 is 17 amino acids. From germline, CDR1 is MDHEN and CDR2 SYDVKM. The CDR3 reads CASSLRGTSGTGDEQFF. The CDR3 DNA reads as TGTGCCAGCAGTTTAAGGGGGACTAGCGGGACTGGGGATGAGCAGTTCTTC.

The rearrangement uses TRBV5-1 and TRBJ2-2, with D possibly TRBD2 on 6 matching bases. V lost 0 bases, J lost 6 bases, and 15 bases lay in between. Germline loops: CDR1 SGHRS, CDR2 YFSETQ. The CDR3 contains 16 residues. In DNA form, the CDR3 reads TGCGCCAGCAGCTTGGTGGCGGGCGGGGAGTCCGGGGAGCTGTTTTTT. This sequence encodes CASSLVAGGESGELFF.

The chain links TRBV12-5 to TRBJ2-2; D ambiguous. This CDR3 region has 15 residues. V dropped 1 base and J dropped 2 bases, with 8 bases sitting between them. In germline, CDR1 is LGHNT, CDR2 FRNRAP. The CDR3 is CASGLDTPNTGELFF. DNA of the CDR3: TGTGCTAGTGGTTTGGATACACCAAACACCGGGGAGCTGTTTTTT.

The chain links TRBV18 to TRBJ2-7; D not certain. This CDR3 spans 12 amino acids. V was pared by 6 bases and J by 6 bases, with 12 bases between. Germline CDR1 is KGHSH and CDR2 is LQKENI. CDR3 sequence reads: CASSPESREQYF. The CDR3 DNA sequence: TGTGCCAGCTCCCCCGAGTCTCGCGAGCAGTACTTC.

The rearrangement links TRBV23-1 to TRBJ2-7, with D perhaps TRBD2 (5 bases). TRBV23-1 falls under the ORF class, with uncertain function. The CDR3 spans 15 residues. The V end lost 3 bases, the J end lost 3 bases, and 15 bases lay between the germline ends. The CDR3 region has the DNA TGCGCCAGCAGTCAGAATCCCTGGGAGCTCTACGAGCAGTACTTC. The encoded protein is CASSQNPWELYEQYF.

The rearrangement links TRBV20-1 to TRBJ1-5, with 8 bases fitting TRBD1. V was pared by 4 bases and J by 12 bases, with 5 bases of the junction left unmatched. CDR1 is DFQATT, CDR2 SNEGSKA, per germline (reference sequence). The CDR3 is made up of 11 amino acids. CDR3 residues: CSATRQGYQHF. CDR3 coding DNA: TGCAGTGCTACCCGACAGGGGTACCAGCATTTT.

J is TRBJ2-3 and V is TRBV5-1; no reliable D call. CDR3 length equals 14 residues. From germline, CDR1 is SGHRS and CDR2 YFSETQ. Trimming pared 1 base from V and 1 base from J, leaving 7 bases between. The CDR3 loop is CASSLSGRTDTQYF. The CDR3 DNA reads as TGCGCCAGCAGCTTGTCCGGTCGCACAGATACGCAGTATTTT. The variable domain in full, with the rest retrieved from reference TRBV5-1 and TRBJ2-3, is KAGVTQTPRYLIKTRGQQVTLSCSPISGHRSVSWYQQTPGQGLQFLFEYFSETQRNKGNFPGRFSGRQFSNSRSEMNVSTLELGDSALYLCASSLSGRTDTQYFGPGTRLTVL.

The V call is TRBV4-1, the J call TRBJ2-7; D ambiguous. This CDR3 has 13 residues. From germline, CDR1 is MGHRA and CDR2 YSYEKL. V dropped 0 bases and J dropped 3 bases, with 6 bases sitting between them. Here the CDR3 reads CASSQELFYEQYF. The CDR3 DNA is TGCGCCAGCAGCCAAGAGTTATTCTACGAGCAGTACTTC.

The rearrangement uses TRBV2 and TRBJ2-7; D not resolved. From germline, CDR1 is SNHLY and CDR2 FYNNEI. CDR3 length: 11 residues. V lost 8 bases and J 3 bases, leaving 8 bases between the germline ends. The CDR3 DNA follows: TGTGCCAGCCAACCACACTACGAGCAGTACTTC. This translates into CASQPHYEQYF.

Written as DNA, the CDR3 is TGTGCCACCAGCATAACCGGGACAGGGGCAGATGGCTACACCTTC. This gives the protein CATSITGTGADGYTF. The chain has TRBV15 and TRBJ1-2, with 10 bases identical to TRBD1. CDR1 and CDR2 (germline): LNHNV, YYDKDF (reference sequence). With 4 bases clipped from V and 6 bases from J, the junction kept 8 bases outside the gene matches. The CDR3 length is 15 residues.

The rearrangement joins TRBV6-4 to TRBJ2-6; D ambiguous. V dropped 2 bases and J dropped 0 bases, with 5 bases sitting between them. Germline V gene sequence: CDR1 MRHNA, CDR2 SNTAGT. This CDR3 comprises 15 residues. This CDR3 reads CASSDGSSGANVLTF. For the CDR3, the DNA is TGTGCCAGCAGTGACGGTAGCTCTGGGGCCAACGTCCTGACTTTC.

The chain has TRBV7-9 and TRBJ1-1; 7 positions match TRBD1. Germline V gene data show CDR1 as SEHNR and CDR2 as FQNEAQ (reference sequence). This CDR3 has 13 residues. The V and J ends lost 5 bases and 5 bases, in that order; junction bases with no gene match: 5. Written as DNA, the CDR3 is TGTGCCAGCAGCCTACAGGGGAGGACTGAAGCTTTCTTT. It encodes CASSLQGRTEAFF.

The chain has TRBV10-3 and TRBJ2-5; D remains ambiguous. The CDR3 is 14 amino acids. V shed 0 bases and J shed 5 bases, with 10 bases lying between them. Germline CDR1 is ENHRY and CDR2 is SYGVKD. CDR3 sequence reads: CAISESRSTETQYF. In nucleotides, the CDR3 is TGTGCCATCAGTGAGTCGAGAAGTACCGAGACCCAGTACTTC.

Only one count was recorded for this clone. CDR3 in DNA: TGCAGCCGACTGACAGGTTTAGTCGGGGAGCTGTTTTTT. Translated: CSRLTGLVGELFF. The V gene is TRBV29-1, the J gene TRBJ2-2, with a weak D call TRBD1 (6 bases). V dropped 8 bases and J dropped 7 bases, with 17 bases sitting between them. The CDR3 loop spans 13 amino acids. Looked up from germline, CDR1 is SQVTM and CDR2 is ANQGSEA.

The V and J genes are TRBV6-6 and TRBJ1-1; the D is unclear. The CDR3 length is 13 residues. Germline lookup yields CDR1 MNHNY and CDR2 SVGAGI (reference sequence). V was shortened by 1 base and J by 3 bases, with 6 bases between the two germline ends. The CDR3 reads CASSYFEDTEAFF. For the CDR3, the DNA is TGTGCCAGCAGTTACTTTGAGGACACTGAAGCTTTCTTT.

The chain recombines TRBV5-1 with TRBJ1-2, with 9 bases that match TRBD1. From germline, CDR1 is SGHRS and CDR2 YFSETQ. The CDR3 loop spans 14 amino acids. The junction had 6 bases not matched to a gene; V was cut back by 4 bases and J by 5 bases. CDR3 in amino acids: CASSTGQGLYGYTF. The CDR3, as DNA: TGCGCCAGCAGCACGGGACAGGGCCTTTATGGCTACACCTTC.